A single sample gave rise to the 16 T cell receptor beta chains below, sequenced in a study of radiotherapy plus CTLA-4 blockade in lung cancer. Generated by immunoSEQ multiplex PCR, the TCRdb table keeps only in-frame clones and is missing some. The table includes 80,000 or so clones, 60% to 85% detected once. The sample here was peripheral blood, taken from a patient treated with radiotherapy plus ipilimumab. These receptors were obtained from a human donor with non-small cell lung cancer whose response to radiotherapy plus ipilimumab could not be evaluated. Some clones in this sample may be carry-over from other donors' samples.

The J gene is TRBJ2-5, the V gene TRBV5-6, with 9 bases lining up with TRBD1. Trimming at V came to 7 bases and at J to 5 bases, leaving 3 bases not matched to a gene. Germline CDR1 is SGHDT and CDR2 is YYEEEE. The CDR3 length is 12 residues. The CDR3 DNA reads TGTGCCAGCGGGGACAGGGCTGAGACCCAGTACTTC. Translating gives CASGDRAETQYF.

The CDR3 sequence is CASSLLSGMSEQYF. In DNA form, the CDR3 reads TGTGCCAGCAGCTTACTCTCGGGGATGAGCGAGCAGTACTTC. The J gene is TRBJ2-7, the V gene TRBV7-2; TRBD2 is a possible D gene (5 bases). Germline V gene lookup returns CDR1 SGHTA and CDR2 FQGNSA. This CDR3 comprises 14 residues. V lost 2 bases and J lost 6, with 14 bases in between.

This clone has a handful of counts. This sequence joins TRBV7-9 and TRBJ1-1; weak D call: TRBD1 (5 bases). Per the germline V gene, CDR1 is SEHNR and CDR2 is FQNEAQ (reference sequence). Trimming left V 0 bases short and J 2 bases short, with 7 bases between. The CDR3 length is 14 residues. DNA for the CDR3: TGTGCCAGCAGCTTAGCGCGGGACAACACTGAAGCTTTCTTT. Translated, it gives CASSLARDNTEAFF.

This clone was seen a handful of times. The rearrangement uses TRBV5-6 and TRBJ1-1; the D gene is possibly TRBD1 (5 bases). The CDR3 is 14 residues long. Germline CDR1 SGHDT, CDR2 YYEEEE. V was cut by 6 bases and J by 1 base, with 13 bases left in between. CDR3 nucleotide sequence: TGTGCCAGCACCCCTTTGGGGCAGAACACTGAAGCTTTCTTT. It is translated as CASTPLGQNTEAFF.

The chain employs TRBV10-3 and TRBJ1-6; 9 bases agree with TRBD1. This CDR3 contains 15 residues. Per the germline V gene, CDR1 is ENHRY and CDR2 is SYGVKD. Trimming at V came to 2 bases and at J to 9 bases, leaving 5 bases not matched to a gene. CDR3 bases: TGTGCCATCAGTGAGAAGGGACAGGGTTTTTCACCCCTCCACTTT. Translating gives CAISEKGQGFSPLHF.

The V and J genes are TRBV13 and TRBJ2-5, with no clear D. The V gene lost 2 bases and the J gene lost 4 bases, with 11 bases spanning the gap. Germline CDR1 and CDR2: PRHDT and FYEKMQ (reference sequence). This CDR3 region has 14 residues. The CDR3 DNA reads TGTGCCAGCAGCTTATTACACAGCCCAGAGACCCAGTACTTC. Its translation: CASSLLHSPETQYF. Using reference TRBV13 and TRBJ2-5 for the parts outside the CDR3, the full variable domain is AAGVIQSPRHLIKEKRETATLKCYPIPRHDTVYWYQQGPGQDPQFLISFYEKMQSDKGSIPDRFSAQQFSDYHSELNMSSLELGDSALYFCASSLLHSPETQYFGPGTRLLVL.

This chain uses TRBV14 with TRBJ1-6, with 9 nucleotides matching TRBD1. This CDR3 has 15 amino acids. The ends lost 5 bases at V and 7 bases at J; junction bases unmatched: 6. In germline, CDR1 is SGHDN, CDR2 FVKESK. The CDR3 sequence is CASSFRTGANSPLHF. In nucleotides, the CDR3 is TGTGCCAGCAGCTTTCGGACAGGGGCGAATTCACCCCTCCACTTT.

The CDR3 spells CASRDRISTWGMAGYTF. The DNA for the CDR3 is TGTGCCAGTAGGGACAGGATCTCCACCTGGGGGATGGCTGGCTACACCTTC. The gene calls are TRBV19 and TRBJ1-2; 7 nucleotides line up with TRBD1. CDR3 size: 17 residues. J lost 7 bases, V lost 6 bases, and 20 bases had no gene match. Germline loops: CDR1 LNHDA, CDR2 SQIVND (reference sequence).

V gene TRBV7-9 combines with J gene TRBJ2-1; 8 nucleotides align to TRBD1. CDR1 is SEHNR and CDR2 is FQNEAQ in the germline V gene (reference sequence). The V gene end was trimmed by 4 bases and the J gene end by 0 bases; junction bases not matched to a gene: 5. The CDR3 length is 16 residues. CDR3 DNA: TGTGCCAGCAGCTCTAGGACAGGGAGCTCCTACAATGAGCAGTTCTTC. Translated: CASSSRTGSSYNEQFF.

The chain is built from TRBV9 and TRBJ2-3; 13 bases map to TRBD2. The CDR3 extends over 17 amino acids. The V and J ends lost 0 bases and 6 bases, in that order; junction bases with no gene match: 7. Germline V gives CDR1 SGDLS, CDR2 YYNGEE. The CDR3 loop reads CASSVATATSGGDTQYF. In DNA, the CDR3 is TGTGCCAGCAGCGTAGCTACGGCGACTAGCGGGGGGGATACGCAGTATTTT.

This chain joins TRBV30 and TRBJ2-5; tentative D call: TRBD1 (7 bases). Germline V lookup: CDR1 GTSNPN, CDR2 SVGIG (reference sequence). V shed 3 bases and J shed 5 bases, with 16 bases lying between them. The CDR3 is 14 amino acids. The CDR3 region has the DNA TGTGCCTGGAGCCCAACTAGCAGGGGGGAGACCCAGTACTTC. Translation: CAWSPTSRGETQYF.

The chain links TRBV7-3 to TRBJ2-6; D is possibly TRBD1 (5 bases). Germline loops: CDR1 SGHTA, CDR2 FQGTGA. V was pared by 2 bases and J by 0 bases, with 14 bases between. There are 18 residues in the CDR3. In DNA, the CDR3 is TGTGCCAGCAGCTTACGTAGGACACCAACCTCTGGGGCCAACGTCCTGACTTTC. It yields the protein CASSLRRTPTSGANVLTF.

This sequence joins TRBV5-6 and TRBJ2-3, with TRBD2 matching 8 bases. CDR3 length: 15 amino acids. Germline V gives CDR1 SGHDT, CDR2 YYEEEE. With 3 bases clipped from V and 6 bases from J, the junction kept 9 bases outside the gene matches. This chain's CDR3 is CASSSSGGTIDTQYF. As DNA, the CDR3 is TGTGCCAGCAGCTCCAGCGGGGGCACGATTGATACGCAGTATTTT.

The rearrangement joins TRBV19 to TRBJ1-5; D perhaps matches TRBD1 (5 bases). V dropped 0 bases and J dropped 6 bases, with 12 bases sitting between them. This CDR3 region has 15 residues. Germline V gene sequence: CDR1 LNHDA, CDR2 SQIVND (reference sequence). The CDR3 region is CASSIDERGRQPQHF. CDR3 bases: TGTGCCAGTAGTATAGATGAGCGGGGCCGTCAGCCCCAGCATTTT.

This rearrangement joins TRBV6-1 to TRBJ1-4, with D uncertain. V was shortened by 1 base and J by 5 bases, with 5 bases between the two germline ends. This CDR3 has 13 residues. Germline V gene lookup returns CDR1 MNHNS and CDR2 SASEGT. The CDR3 loop is CASSEVPNEKLFF. In DNA form, the CDR3 reads TGTGCCAGCAGTGAAGTCCCGAATGAAAAACTGTTTTTT.

V is TRBV5-6 and J is TRBJ2-7, with TRBD1 matching over 8 bases. With 4 bases clipped from V and 2 bases from J, the junction kept 8 bases outside the gene matches. CDR1 and CDR2 from the germline V gene are SGHDT and YYEEEE. The CDR3 loop spans 15 amino acids. The CDR3 sequence: CASSLGLTGAYEQYF. CDR3 nucleotide sequence: TGTGCCAGCAGCCTGGGCCTGACAGGGGCCTACGAGCAGTACTTC.